The 16 T cell receptor beta chains below come from one sample, sequenced in a study of human T cells and chemical hapten exposure. One entry per CDR3 protein results from TCRdb running MiXCR on the RACE reads. The profile covers roughly 96,000 distinct CDR3 sequences, with about 9.3% appearing a single time and 2% to 2.5% taken by the ten largest. Regarding time point: patch test 2, 6 weeks after DPC sensitization. Treatment reported: therapeutic diphenylcyclopropenone sensitization with weekly scalp DPC. The sequences come from whole blood, collected in connection with sensitization to the hapten diphenylcyclopropenone (DPC). Receptor source: a woman aged 35 to 49 with alopecia areata. Some clones in this sample may be carry-over from other donors' samples.

The chain couples TRBV7-8 to TRBJ1-2; TRBD1 agrees at 8 bases. The length of the CDR3 is 17 residues. Trimming cost V 2 bases and J 2 bases; bases outside gene matches: 10. CDR1 is SGHVS and CDR2 is FQNEAQ in the germline V gene. This chain's CDR3 is CASSLPPPGQGNYGYTF. The DNA of the CDR3 is TGTGCCAGCAGCTTACCCCCACCTGGACAGGGAAACTATGGCTACACCTTC. Full variable domain (missing parts from reference TRBV7-8 and TRBJ1-2): GAGVSQSPRYKVAKRGQDVALRCDPISGHVSLFWYQQALGQGPEFLTYFQNEAQLDKSGLPSDRFFAERPEGSVSTLKIQRTQQEDSAVYLCASSLPPPGQGNYGYTFGSGTRLTVV.

CDR3 bases: TGTGCCAGCAGTTTACGGGAGTTGGGCTACAATGAGCAGTTCTTC. Residues: CASSLRELGYNEQFF. V usage is TRBV6-2 or TRBV6-3 and J usage is TRBJ2-1; D may be TRBD2 (6 bases). V lost 4 bases to trimming and J lost 3 bases, with 13 bases between them. Germline assignment: CDR1 MNHEY and CDR2 SVGEGT. The CDR3 contains 15 residues.

In its sample, this clonotype was seen a few times. The chain employs TRBV7-2 and TRBJ2-5; perhaps TRBD2 as D (6 bases). Trimming shortened V by 6 bases and J by 5 bases, and 13 bases separated the two germline ends. Germline CDR1 is SGHTA and CDR2 is FQGNSA. The CDR3 is made up of 13 amino acids. The CDR3 DNA is TGTGCCAGCAGAGCGGCTAGCGATGAGACCCAGTACTTC. This codes for CASRAASDETQYF.

The CDR3 nucleotides are TGTGCCAGCAGCCAAGATAATAGGAATTCACCCCTCCACTTT. It translates to CASSQDNRNSPLHF. The chain is built from TRBV4-2 and TRBJ1-6; D is uncertain. CDR1 is LGHNA, CDR2 YNFKEQ, per germline. Deletions cut 0 bases from V and 7 bases from J, with 7 bases between. The CDR3 consists of 14 residues.

This clonotype has ten or more counts. The rearrangement uses TRBV20-1 and TRBJ2-3; 8 bases are shared with TRBD2. This CDR3 is 15 amino acids long. The V and J ends lost 0 bases and 0 bases, in that order; junction bases with no gene match: 2. CDR1 and CDR2 (germline): DFQATT, SNEGSKA (reference sequence). CDR3 sequence: CSARDPSGSTDTQYF. CDR3 in DNA: TGCAGTGCTAGAGATCCTAGCGGGAGCACAGATACGCAGTATTTT.

This clonotype was seen ten or more times. This sequence joins TRBV28 and TRBJ2-7, with a possible D match to TRBD2 (7 bases). V was shortened by 2 bases and J by 12 bases, with 20 bases between the two germline ends. This CDR3 contains 14 residues. Germline V gene sequence: CDR1 MDHEN, CDR2 SYDVKM. CDR3 sequence: CASSLGGAGPRLYF. The DNA for the CDR3 is TGTGCCAGCAGTTTAGGGGGGGCGGGACCCCGGCTGTACTTC. Full variable domain (outside the CDR3, taken from reference TRBV28 and TRBJ2-7): DVKVTQSSRYLVKRTGEKVFLECVQDMDHENMFWYRQDPGLGLRLIYFSYDVKMKEKGDIPEGYSVSREKKERFSLILESASTNQTSMYLCASSLGGAGPRLYFGPGTRLTVT.

V and J are TRBV5-1 and TRBJ1-3; 7 bases are a match to TRBD1. The CDR3 spans 15 residues. J was trimmed by 5 bases and V by 0 bases; bases with no gene match: 5. Germline loops: CDR1 SGHRS, CDR2 YFSETQ. The CDR3 DNA sequence: TGCGCCAGCAGCTTGGGGCCGGGACAGAGAAACACCATATATTTT. Its translation is CASSLGPGQRNTIYF.

This clonotype was seen ten or more times. This rearrangement joins TRBV12-3 or TRBV12-4 to TRBJ1-5; D gene unclear. The CDR3 length is 14 residues. Trimming removed 3 bases from V and 5 bases from J, with 11 bases in between. The CDR3 region is CASSFLAGDQPQHF. The CDR3 coding sequence is TGTGCCAGCAGTTTCCTTGCCGGCGATCAGCCCCAGCATTTT.

This clonotype was recorded a few times. This chain links TRBV29-1 with TRBJ2-3, with 11 bases fitting TRBD2. The CDR3 has 15 residues. V dropped 5 bases and J dropped 1; count of bases not matched to a gene: 5. Germline V gives CDR1 SQVTM, CDR2 ANQGSEA. The CDR3 sequence is CSVTGTSGGTDTQYF. DNA of the CDR3: TGCAGCGTTACCGGGACTAGCGGAGGCACAGATACGCAGTATTTT.

V gene TRBV20-1 combines with J gene TRBJ2-7, with a weak D call TRBD1 (6 bases). The CDR3 extends over 13 amino acids. Per the germline V gene, CDR1 is DFQATT and CDR2 is SNEGSKA (reference sequence). Trimming shortened V by 5 bases and J by 4 bases, and 15 bases separated the two germline ends. The CDR3 spells CSAEGQGIYEQYF. The CDR3 bases are TGCAGTGCTGAAGGGCAGGGGATTTACGAGCAGTACTTC.

The chain joins TRBV5-4 to TRBJ2-6, with TRBD2 matching over 9 bases. The germline gives CDR1 SGHNT, CDR2 YYREEE (reference sequence). The CDR3 spans 19 residues. V shed 2 bases, J shed 0 bases, and the junction held 9 bases outside the gene matches. CDR3 DNA sequence: TGTGCCAGCAGCTTCGGCGCGGGAGGGATTCTCTCTGGGGCCAACGTCCTGACTTTC. Its translation is CASSFGAGGILSGANVLTF.

This clonotype was counted many times. The chain uses TRBV5-5 and TRBJ2-7; a possible D gene is TRBD1 (6 bases). Trimming left V 0 bases short and J 0 bases short, with 10 bases between. Germline assignment: CDR1 SGHKS and CDR2 YYEKEE (reference sequence). CDR3 length equals 15 residues. CDR3 region: CASSLARTVSYEQYF. Here the CDR3 DNA reads TGTGCCAGCAGCTTGGCAAGGACAGTCTCCTACGAGCAGTACTTC. Supplemented by reference TRBV5-5 and TRBJ2-7, the full variable domain reads DAGVTQSPTHLIKTRGQQVTLRCSPISGHKSVSWYQQVLGQGPQFIFQYYEKEERGRGNFPDRFSARQFPNYSSELNVNALLLGDSALYLCASSLARTVSYEQYFGPGTRLTVT.

This clonotype was counted many times. The rearrangement uses TRBV12-3 or TRBV12-4 and TRBJ2-1; D is uncertain. This CDR3 has 14 amino acids. V lost 7 bases and J 6 bases, leaving 16 bases between the germline ends. The CDR3 region has the DNA TGTGCCAGCACCCCACGGACGGTGGGCAATGAGCAGTTCTTC. Amino acid sequence: CASTPRTVGNEQFF.

The genes are TRBV12-3 or TRBV12-4 and TRBJ2-5, with D tentatively TRBD1 (6 bases). CDR3 length equals 15 residues. V lost 1 base and J 4 bases, leaving 13 bases between the germline ends. In nucleotides, the CDR3 is TGTGCCAGCAGTTTAGGGCAGGGCAGGGGAGAGACCCAGTACTTC. This codes for CASSLGQGRGETQYF.

The CDR3 nucleotides are TGTGCCAGCAGCTTAGGGCCGGGGGCCTACGAGCAGTACTTC. Translated: CASSLGPGAYEQYF. The chain carries TRBV7-6 and TRBJ2-7, with D perhaps matching TRBD2 (6 bases). The CDR3 has 14 amino acids. Trimming shortened V by 1 base and J by 2 bases, and 9 bases separated the two germline ends. Germline CDR1 SGHVS, CDR2 FNYEAQ.

V is TRBV27 and J is TRBJ1-6; perhaps TRBD1 as D (5 bases). CDR1 is MNHEY, CDR2 SMNVEV, per germline (reference sequence). The CDR3 is made up of 15 amino acids. The germline V and J ends were trimmed by 6 bases and 7 bases, with 16 bases remaining between them. CDR3 region: CASREQVGPNSPLHF. CDR3 sequence (DNA): TGTGCCAGCAGGGAACAGGTCGGGCCCAATTCACCCCTCCACTTT.